This T cell receptor (beta chain) was recorded in a study of cytomegalovirus exposure and HLA in healthy donors. Note on this clone: Its antigen is not known.

Here immunoSEQ multiplex PCR was the method, and the copy in TCRdb shows in-frame clones only, minus some. The sample includes around 150,000 clones, about 85% of them seen just once. Trimming at V came to 3 bases and at J to 3 bases, leaving 9 bases not matched to a gene. The CDR3 covers 16 residues. Germline CDR1 reads SNHLY; CDR2 reads FYNNEI. The study, taken as a whole, reports: Clusters of TCRs from the first cohort tended to co-occur in the 130 or so validation repertoires (as a later analysis found).

V usage is TRBV2 and J usage is TRBJ2-5, with TRBD2 identical over 8 bases. Sequenced input: PBMCs. The TCR originated in a man in his thirties or forties in good health and CMV-seropositive. The DNA for the CDR3 is TGTGCCAGCAGTGAGGCCGTAGCGGGGTACGAAGAGACCCAGTACTTC. Amino acid sequence: CASSEAVAGYEETQYF.